The 22 T cell receptor beta chains given below trace back to one sample, sequenced in a study of CD8 T cells in ankylosing spondylitis. Their antigens remain unidentified. TCRdb redid the calling of the 5' RACE reads with MiXCR, one entry per CDR3 protein. The sample carries more than 500,000 distinct CDR3 sequences, approximately 5.3% recorded once. General study points: A TCR beta motif of about eight highly homologous variants seemed to mark ankylosing spondylitis blood.

The sample taken for sequencing was blood, either unsorted or a sorted T cell fraction (not recorded which). Every receptor here comes from a male donor with ankylosing spondylitis.

This chain uses TRBV27 with TRBJ2-3; D remains unclear. V shed 5 bases and J shed 0 bases, with 12 bases lying between them. Germline loops: CDR1 MNHEY, CDR2 SMNVEV (reference sequence). The CDR3 is 15 residues long. In nucleotides, the CDR3 is TGTGCCAGCAGTGGAAGCACCTCTAGCACAGATACGCAGTATTTT. This gives the protein CASSGSTSSTDTQYF.

This clonotype was recorded many times. The genes are TRBV10-3 and TRBJ1-5, with 8 bases lining up with TRBD1. The CDR3 is 15 amino acids. The trim removed 3 bases at V and 5 bases at J, leaving 6 bases unmatched. From germline, CDR1 is ENHRY and CDR2 SYGVKD. The CDR3 loop is CAISDRQGIDQPQHF. The CDR3 DNA sequence: TGTGCCATCAGTGACAGACAGGGGATAGATCAGCCCCAGCATTTT.

This clonotype was counted many times. The rearrangement joins TRBV5-1 to TRBJ1-2; no reliable D call. The germline V and J ends were trimmed by 2 bases and 3 bases, with 5 bases remaining between them. The CDR3 loop spans 12 amino acids. The germline gives CDR1 SGHRS, CDR2 YFSETQ. Here the CDR3 reads CASSFEDYGYTF. The CDR3 nucleotides read TGCGCCAGCAGCTTTGAGGACTATGGCTACACCTTC.

The chain has TRBV12-1 and TRBJ2-2. TRBV12-1 is marked as a pseudogene. This CDR3 has 14 amino acids. CDR3 nucleotide sequence: TGTGCCAGCGGCTTTCGACTCATCTGCGGGGAGCTGTTTTTT. Translated: CASGFRLICGELFF.

At least ten counts were recorded for this clonotype. The chain has TRBV20-1 and TRBJ2-1; 8 nucleotides line up with TRBD2. CDR3 length equals 14 residues. From germline, CDR1 is DFQATT and CDR2 SNEGSKA (reference sequence). J was trimmed by 6 bases and V by 6 bases; bases with no gene match: 10. In DNA, the CDR3 is TGCAGTGCCGAGCCGGGACTAGGGGGCAATGAGCAGTTCTTC. Amino acid sequence: CSAEPGLGGNEQFF.

This sequence joins TRBV28 and TRBJ2-5; TRBD1 aligns across 7 bases. Germline loops: CDR1 MDHEN, CDR2 SYDVKM. V trimming: 6 bases; J trimming: 4 bases; junction bases outside the gene matches: 8. The CDR3 is made up of 14 amino acids. The CDR3 DNA is TGTGCCAGCAGCCGACAGGGCCGTCGAGAGACCCAGTACTTC. Amino acid sequence: CASSRQGRRETQYF. Full variable domain (outside the CDR3, taken from reference TRBV28 and TRBJ2-5): DVKVTQSSRYLVKRTGEKVFLECVQDMDHENMFWYRQDPGLGLRLIYFSYDVKMKEKGDIPEGYSVSREKKERFSLILESASTNQTSMYLCASSRQGRRETQYFGPGTRLLVL.

This clonotype showed up many times. This chain connects TRBV4-2 to TRBJ1-1; tentative D call: TRBD1 (6 bases). Germline CDR1 is LGHNA and CDR2 is YNFKEQ. Between the trimmed V and J ends, which lost 1 base and 6 bases, there was a span of 15 bases. The CDR3 covers 15 residues. The CDR3 region is CASSQVGGLYAEAFF. The CDR3 region has the DNA TGTGCCAGCAGCCAAGTGGGGGGGCTCTACGCTGAAGCTTTCTTT.

This clonotype was observed at least ten times. The V gene is TRBV6-1, the J gene TRBJ2-7; no firm D call. Trimming took 6 bases from V and 0 from J, leaving 12 bases between them. The CDR3 length is 14 residues. The germline gives CDR1 MNHNS, CDR2 SASEGT. DNA of the CDR3: TGTGCCAGCAGGCCGTCTAGAAGCTCCTACGAGCAGTACTTC. As protein: CASRPSRSSYEQYF.

This clonotype was counted ten times or more. This rearrangement joins TRBV7-2 to TRBJ2-4, with D perhaps TRBD2 (6 bases). This CDR3 is built from 13 residues. V was cut by 3 bases and J by 8 bases, with 11 bases left in between. Germline V lookup: CDR1 SGHTA, CDR2 FQGNSA. In nucleotides, the CDR3 is TGTGCCAGCAGCTTCTCCTGGGGGGACATTCAGTACTTC. Its protein product is CASSFSWGDIQYF.

This rearrangement joins TRBV4-1 to TRBJ2-3, with D perhaps given as TRBD1 or TRBD2 (5 bases each). V was trimmed by 6 bases and J by 2 bases, leaving 15 bases between them. CDR3 length: 15 residues. Germline loops: CDR1 MGHRA, CDR2 YSYEKL. For the CDR3, the DNA is TGCGCCAGCAGTAATCGGGGACCCCCCACAGATACGCAGTATTTT. Its protein product is CASSNRGPPTDTQYF.

This clonotype occurred many times. The chain links TRBV7-2 to TRBJ2-7; D possibly corresponds to TRBD1 (6 bases). V dropped 5 bases and J dropped 6 bases, with 14 bases sitting between them. CDR1 and CDR2 from the germline V gene are SGHTA and FQGNSA. The CDR3 runs 13 residues. The CDR3 protein is CASSIYPGAEQYF. CDR3 coding DNA: TGTGCCAGCAGCATCTACCCAGGGGCCGAGCAGTACTTC.

This clonotype was detected ten times or more. The chain joins TRBV28 to TRBJ1-2; no firm D call. With 6 bases removed from V and 8 bases from J, the gap between germline ends came to 16 bases. CDR1 and CDR2 from the germline V gene are MDHEN and SYDVKM. The CDR3 extends over 13 amino acids. The CDR3 region is CASSPTSSGGYTF. In nucleotides, the CDR3 is TGTGCCAGCAGCCCAACATCTTCGGGAGGCTACACCTTC.

The chain is built from TRBV5-6 and TRBJ2-7; D is perhaps TRBD2 (5 bases). The germline V gene has CDR1 SGHDT and CDR2 YYEEEE. This CDR3 spans 13 amino acids. Trimming removed 2 bases from V and 2 bases from J, with 8 bases in between. The CDR3 protein is CASSFGDAYEQYF. CDR3 DNA: TGTGCCAGCAGCTTCGGGGATGCCTACGAGCAGTACTTC.

There are many counts of this clonotype. The rearrangement uses TRBV5-1 and TRBJ1-2, with a possible D match to TRBD1 (6 bases). Germline-derived CDR1 and CDR2 are SGHRS and YFSETQ. The V and J ends lost 3 bases and 5 bases respectively, with 20 bases between them. There are 16 residues in the CDR3. CDR3 nucleotide sequence: TGCGCCAGCAGCTGGGGCCCGGGGGCCTTTGCATATGGCTACACCTTC. Its protein product is CASSWGPGAFAYGYTF.

This clonotype was detected many times. The chain employs TRBV7-9 and TRBJ2-1, with TRBD2 matching 11 bases. The ends lost 5 bases at V and 7 bases at J; junction bases unmatched: 13. This CDR3 is 17 amino acids long. The germline gives CDR1 SEHNR, CDR2 FQNEAQ (reference sequence). The CDR3 DNA reads as TGTGCCAGCAGCCCAGACGTAGCGGGAGGGCGAGGGAATGAGCAGTTCTTC. Translated, it gives CASSPDVAGGRGNEQFF.

This clonotype appeared many times. The chain is built from TRBV4-1 and TRBJ2-1, with a possible D match to TRBD2 (6 bases). V was cut by 1 base and J by 3 bases, with 13 bases left in between. This CDR3 region has 16 residues. The germline V gene has CDR1 MGHRA and CDR2 YSYEKL. The CDR3 spells CASSQGRDSYYNEQFF. CDR3 in DNA: TGCGCCAGCAGCCAAGGGCGGGACTCATACTACAATGAGCAGTTCTTC.

This clonotype has ten or more counts. The rearrangement joins TRBV6-2 or TRBV6-3 to TRBJ2-7, with 9 bases identical to TRBD1. With V trimmed by 7 bases and J by 3 bases, 13 bases remained unmatched. The germline CDR1 and CDR2 sequences are MNHEY and SVGEGT. The CDR3 is 16 residues long. The CDR3 sequence is CASIYRRDRAGYEQYF. The CDR3 nucleotides read TGTGCCAGCATCTACAGGAGGGACAGGGCGGGCTACGAGCAGTACTTC.

About this clonotype itself: This may be a read error: a much more frequent sequence differs by one nucleotide. The V and J genes are TRBV7-9 and TRBJ2-5; D uncertain. V dropped 5 bases and J dropped 2 bases, with 12 bases sitting between them. The germline CDR1 and CDR2 sequences are SEHNR and FQNEAQ (reference sequence). There are 14 residues in the CDR3. The CDR3 is CASSHGRHQETQYF. Here the CDR3 DNA reads TGTGCCAGCAGCCACGGACGCCATCAAGAGACCCAGTACTTC. Variable domain in full (rest from reference TRBV7-9 and TRBJ2-5): DTGVSQNPRHKITKRGQNVTFRCDPISEHNRLYWYRQTLGQGPEFLTYFQNEAQLEKSRLLSDRFSAERPKGSFSTLEIQRTEQGDSAMYLCASSHGRHQETQYFGPGTRLLVL.

This clonotype was counted many times. This rearrangement joins TRBV6-2 or TRBV6-3 to TRBJ2-1; 7 positions match TRBD1. Trimming at V came to 8 bases and at J to 2 bases, leaving 6 bases not matched to a gene. The V gene's germline CDR1 is MNHEY and CDR2 SVGEGT. This CDR3 is 14 amino acids long. CDR3 nucleotides: TGTGCCAGCTCGTACAGGGGTCCCTACAATGAGCAGTTCTTC. Protein product: CASSYRGPYNEQFF.

In its sample, this clonotype was seen a few times. V gene TRBV4-2 combines with J gene TRBJ2-3; 7 bases match TRBD1. Germline trimming cut 3 bases from V and 0 bases from J; bases unmatched to any gene: 9. Looked up from germline, CDR1 is LGHNA and CDR2 is YNFKEQ. The CDR3 contains 17 residues. The CDR3 coding sequence is TGTGCCAGCAGCCAGGACAGGACCCGAGGTAGCACAGATACGCAGTATTTT. Translated: CASSQDRTRGSTDTQYF.

This clonotype appeared many times. CDR3 protein: CSASPSDRPSYEQYF. Here the CDR3 DNA reads TGCAGTGCCTCGCCTTCGGACAGACCTTCCTACGAGCAGTACTTC. The V gene is TRBV20-1, the J gene TRBJ2-7, with TRBD1 as a possible D gene (6 bases). Trimming removed 6 bases at V and 1 base at J, with 19 bases between. The germline gives CDR1 DFQATT, CDR2 SNEGSKA (reference sequence). CDR3 length: 15 amino acids.

V is TRBV29-1 and J is TRBJ2-1, with D possibly matching TRBD1 (5 bases). V was shortened by 7 bases and J by 4 bases, with 8 bases between the two germline ends. Germline V gene data show CDR1 as SQVTM and CDR2 as ANQGSEA. The CDR3 has 11 amino acids. CDR3 residues: CSGYRYNEQFF. Written as DNA, the CDR3 is TGCAGCGGCTACAGGTACAATGAGCAGTTCTTC.